The 31 T cell receptor beta chains presented below share a single source sample, sequenced in a study of CD8+ T cells in alopecia areata listed by TCRdb under 2018. The time point label on this specimen signifies: about 25 weeks on oral tofacitinib. Interpreted using the paper, the treatment or condition label stands for: oral pan-JAK inhibitor, 5-10 mg twice daily. Library preparation was by the immunoSEQ multiplex PCR assay. To provide template for TCR sequencing, every sample had RNA extracted and reverse transcribed into cDNA. Here the immuneACCESS table is served through TCRdb, limited to in-frame sequences with V and J called. Missing clones are a known gap in these copies; in checked studies unresolved V genes cover under half, and the rest lacks a known reason. This sample comprises approximately 150,000 clones, approximately 60% of them detected only once. 13% to 15% of the sample goes to the ten largest clones.

Source: CD4+ T cells sorted from blood, taken at week 24, from a patient treated with tofacitinib. Receptors were obtained from a human donor with alopecia areata.

Concerning this clone itself: Other DNA variants within this sample encode the same CDR3. The rearrangement links TRBV25-1 to TRBJ1-6, with 7 bases that match TRBD1. The CDR3 length is 13 residues. Trimming removed 3 bases from V and 7 bases from J; junction bases left unmatched: 0. CDR1 and CDR2 (germline): MGHDK, SYGVNS. CDR3 in amino acids: CASSDRGNSPLHF. The CDR3 DNA reads TGTGCCAGCAGTGACAGGGGGAATTCACCCCTCCACTTT.

This clone appeared a single time. The chain links TRBV7-7 to TRBJ2-5; a possible D gene is TRBD2 (5 bases). In germline, CDR1 is SSHAT, CDR2 FNYEAQ (reference sequence). CDR3 length equals 11 residues. The CDR3 DNA follows: TGTGCTAGCGCCACGGTCGAGACCCAGTACTTC. It specifies CASATVETQYF.

CDR3 in DNA: TGTGCCAGCAGACGGACGGCAAATAGCAATCAGCCCCAGCATTTT. Amino acids: CASRRTANSNQPQHF. The chain is built from TRBV7-8 and TRBJ1-5, with D hard to call. Between the trimmed V and J ends, which lost 6 bases and 0 bases, there was a span of 12 bases. The CDR3 totals 15 residues. CDR1 SGHVS and CDR2 FQNEAQ come from the germline V gene.

With regard to this clone: One junction end does not reproduce the germline sequence, and a read error may be involved. This chain links TRBV6-1 with TRBJ2-3; 7 positions match TRBD1. The CDR3 runs 16 residues. CDR1 and CDR2 from the germline V gene are MNHNS and SASEGT. CDR3 DNA: TGTGCCATCAGTGAATTTGGGACAGCCGACACAGATACGCAGTATTTT. Translation: CAISEFGTADTDTQYF.

This clone has a handful of counts. The V gene is TRBV30, the J gene TRBJ2-6; D might be TRBD1 (6 bases). Germline CDR1 and CDR2: GTSNPN and SVGIG (reference sequence). V was pared by 5 bases and J by 1 base, with 6 bases between. This CDR3 is 13 amino acids long. CDR3 DNA sequence: TGTGCCTGGGACAGGTCTGGGGCCAACGTCCTGACTTTC. Its protein product is CAWDRSGANVLTF.

V usage is TRBV5-1 and J usage is TRBJ2-1, with 10 bases aligning to TRBD1. Trimming took 0 bases from V and 6 from J; bases not matched to a gene: 0. From germline, CDR1 is SGHRS and CDR2 YFSETQ. The CDR3 has 14 amino acids. The chain's CDR3 is CASSLGTGGNEQFF. In DNA form, the CDR3 reads TGCGCCAGCAGCTTGGGGACAGGGGGCAATGAGCAGTTCTTC. Full variable domain (missing parts from reference TRBV5-1 and TRBJ2-1): KAGVTQTPRYLIKTRGQQVTLSCSPISGHRSVSWYQQTPGQGLQFLFEYFSETQRNKGNFPGRFSGRQFSNSRSEMNVSTLELGDSALYLCASSLGTGGNEQFFGPGTRLTVL.

V and J are TRBV5-1 and TRBJ1-6, with 9 bases lining up with TRBD1. This CDR3 region has 14 residues. CDR1 and CDR2 (germline): SGHRS, YFSETQ. V shed 5 bases, J shed 10 bases, and the junction held 7 bases outside the gene matches. The CDR3 DNA sequence: TGCGCCAGCAGTTACGGACAGGGGATATCACCCCTCCACTTT. Protein product: CASSYGQGISPLHF.

The J gene is TRBJ2-3, the V gene TRBV18; D remains ambiguous. The germline gives CDR1 KGHSH, CDR2 LQKENI. The CDR3 is made up of 14 amino acids. V was cut by 3 bases and J by 4 bases, with 11 bases left in between. The CDR3 spells CASSPVLEADTQYF. The CDR3 DNA follows: TGTGCCAGCTCACCCGTCCTCGAGGCAGATACGCAGTATTTT. Together with reference TRBV18 and TRBJ2-3, the CDR3 gives the full variable domain: NAGVMQNPRHLVRRRGQEARLRCSPMKGHSHVYWYRQLPEEGLKFMVYLQKENIIDESGMPKERFSAEFPKEGPSILRIQQVVRGDSAAYFCASSPVLEADTQYFGPGTRLTVL.

The chain recombines TRBV29-1 with TRBJ2-1; D is perhaps TRBD2 (5 bases). The germline V gene encodes CDR1 SQVTM and CDR2 ANQGSEA. The CDR3 runs 14 residues. With 3 bases removed from V and 8 bases from J, the gap between germline ends came to 17 bases. The CDR3 DNA follows: TGCAGCGTTGAGGTGGGAAACTACGGGGATGAGCAGTTCTTC. Encoded protein: CSVEVGNYGDEQFF.

V and J are TRBV4-2 and TRBJ1-2; D remains ambiguous. CDR3 length equals 19 residues. Germline values: CDR1 LGHNA, CDR2 YNFKEQ. The V end was cut by 1 base, the J end by 3 bases, with 24 bases between. Written as DNA, the CDR3 is TGTGCCAGCAGCCAAGTAACGAGAAGTCCTACCTTCGGGGACTATGGCTACACCTTC. It translates to CASSQVTRSPTFGDYGYTF.

This clone has only one observation. The chain has TRBV15 and TRBJ1-2; the match to TRBD1 covers 7 bases. The CDR3 sequence is 15 residues long. CDR1 LNHNV and CDR2 YYDKDF come from the germline V gene (reference sequence). V was clipped by 1 base and J by 4 bases; unmatched bases: 6. CDR3 protein: CATSRVVQGIYGYTF. The CDR3 DNA is TGTGCCACCAGCAGAGTGGTACAGGGGATCTATGGCTACACCTTC.

The chain couples TRBV9 to TRBJ1-3; D is possibly TRBD1 (6 bases). The ends were cut back, 4 bases at V and 8 bases at J, with 13 bases in the middle. CDR1 is SGDLS and CDR2 is YYNGEE in the germline V gene. The CDR3 extends over 13 amino acids. The CDR3: CASSRWGADTIYF. CDR3 nucleotides: TGTGCCAGCAGCCGGTGGGGGGCGGACACCATATATTTT.

This clone has just a few counts. V and J are TRBV5-6 and TRBJ2-7; tentatively, D is TRBD1 (5 bases). The CDR3 totals 16 residues. V lost 3 bases and J 0 bases, leaving 16 bases between the germline ends. Germline V gene sequence: CDR1 SGHDT, CDR2 YYEEEE. This chain's CDR3 is CASSSTGHFLSYEQYF. The CDR3 DNA reads as TGTGCCAGCAGCTCAACAGGACACTTCCTCTCCTACGAGCAGTACTTC.

This rearrangement joins TRBV10-3 to TRBJ2-1; 7 positions match TRBD1. The J segment lost 0 bases and the V segment lost 4 bases, leaving 9 bases of the junction unmatched. Per the germline V gene, CDR1 is ENHRY and CDR2 is SYGVKD. CDR3 length: 17 residues. CDR3 in amino acids: CAISGVQGPRSYNEQFF. CDR3 sequence (DNA): TGTGCCATCAGTGGCGTACAGGGGCCCCGCTCCTACAATGAGCAGTTCTTC.

This clone has just one count. The chain joins TRBV7-9 to TRBJ1-6, with a possible D match to TRBD1 (5 bases). This CDR3 is 14 amino acids long. CDR1 is SEHNR, CDR2 FQNEAQ, per germline (reference sequence). V was shortened by 3 bases and J by 7 bases, with 10 bases between the two germline ends. In nucleotides, the CDR3 is TGTGCCAGCAGCTTTACCGAGGGGAATTCACCCCTCCACTTT. Encoded protein: CASSFTEGNSPLHF.

The rearrangement uses TRBV30 and TRBJ1-5, with TRBD1 as a possible D gene (5 bases). With 4 bases removed from V and 0 bases from J, the gap between germline ends came to 10 bases. The CDR3 is 14 residues long. Germline CDR1 is GTSNPN and CDR2 is SVGIG (reference sequence). The CDR3 region has the DNA TGTGCCTGGACGGCAGGGATTAGCAATCAGCCCCAGCATTTT. Its protein is CAWTAGISNQPQHF. Full variable domain (remainder filled in from reference TRBV30 and TRBJ1-5): SQTIHQWPATLVQPVGSPLSLECTVEGTSNPNLYWYRQAAGRGLQLLFYSVGIGQISSEVPQNLSASRPQDRQFILSSKKLLLSDSGFYLCAWTAGISNQPQHFGDGTRLSIL.

This chain joins TRBV18 and TRBJ1-6, with D tentatively TRBD1 (5 bases). The V and J ends lost 8 bases and 10 bases respectively, with 18 bases between them. This CDR3 region has 14 residues. CDR1 and CDR2 (germline): KGHSH, LQKENI. CDR3 in DNA: TGTGCCAGCGCTACATCGGGGCGAGGATCACCCCTCCACTTT. It translates to CASATSGRGSPLHF. Combining the CDR3 with reference TRBV18 and TRBJ1-6 gives the whole variable domain NAGVMQNPRHLVRRRGQEARLRCSPMKGHSHVYWYRQLPEEGLKFMVYLQKENIIDESGMPKERFSAEFPKEGPSILRIQQVVRGDSAAYFCASATSGRGSPLHFGNGTRLTVT.

This clone was observed a handful of times. The genes are TRBV29-1 and TRBJ2-5; D may match TRBD1 or TRBD2 (6 bases each). The CDR3 is 14 residues long. Germline assignment: CDR1 SQVTM and CDR2 ANQGSEA. Trimming pared 7 bases from V and 2 bases from J, leaving 17 bases between. DNA of the CDR3: TGCAGCGCCTACAGGGCGGGAATACAAGAGACCCAGTACTTC. Translated: CSAYRAGIQETQYF. Full variable domain (remainder filled in from reference TRBV29-1 and TRBJ2-5): SAVISQKPSRDICQRGTSLTIQCQVDSQVTMMFWYRQQPGQSLTLIATANQGSEATYESGFVIDKFPISRPNLTFSTLTVSNMSPEDSSIYLCSAYRAGIQETQYFGPGTRLLVL.

The chain is built from TRBV19 and TRBJ2-1; the D gene is possibly TRBD2 (6 bases). This CDR3 has 15 residues. V shed 1 base and J shed 7 bases, with 14 bases lying between them. Germline-derived CDR1 and CDR2 are LNHDA and SQIVND (reference sequence). Here the CDR3 reads CASSIVGGRGNEQFF. The CDR3 DNA reads TGTGCCAGTAGTATAGTTGGGGGACGGGGGAATGAGCAGTTCTTC.

The chain couples TRBV28 to TRBJ2-2, with TRBD1 as a possible D gene (5 bases). Germline loops: CDR1 MDHEN, CDR2 SYDVKM. This CDR3 region has 12 residues. Trimming cost V 7 bases and J 6 bases, with 9 bases left between them. This CDR3 is CASTLGAGELFF. The DNA of the CDR3 is TGTGCCAGCACCTTAGGGGCCGGGGAGCTGTTTTTT.

The V gene is TRBV19, the J gene TRBJ1-1; D gene ambiguous. Trimming took 6 bases from V and 0 from J, leaving 5 bases between them. Germline CDR1 is LNHDA and CDR2 is SQIVND (reference sequence). CDR3 length: 12 amino acids. CDR3 sequence: CASSHLNTEAFF. The CDR3 coding sequence is TGTGCCAGTAGCCACCTGAACACTGAAGCTTTCTTT.

This chain links TRBV30 with TRBJ2-2; the match to TRBD1 covers 11 bases. The germline gives CDR1 GTSNPN, CDR2 SVGIG (reference sequence). V lost 4 bases to trimming and J lost 5 bases; unmatched junction nucleotides: 6. The CDR3 totals 15 residues. The CDR3 spells CAWNHRDRGTGELFF. In nucleotides, the CDR3 is TGTGCCTGGAACCACCGGGACAGGGGGACCGGGGAGCTGTTTTTT.

This chain connects TRBV6-1 to TRBJ1-5; unclear D gene. Germline CDR1 reads MNHNS; CDR2 reads SASEGT. CDR3 size: 15 residues. With 7 bases removed from V and 4 bases from J, the gap between germline ends came to 17 bases. The CDR3 DNA reads as TGTGCCAGCACACCCCTCGGTACGGTGAATCAGCCCCAGCATTTT. Protein: CASTPLGTVNQPQHF.

This sequence joins TRBV5-1 and TRBJ2-7, with 7 bases lining up with TRBD1. V shed 4 bases and J 2 bases; nucleotides not matched to a gene: 6. The CDR3 has 14 residues. Germline CDR1 reads SGHRS; CDR2 reads YFSETQ. The CDR3 sequence is CASSIQQGTYEQYF. The CDR3 DNA sequence: TGCGCCAGCAGCATACAACAGGGGACCTACGAGCAGTACTTC. Filled out from reference TRBV5-1 and TRBJ2-7, the complete variable domain reads KAGVTQTPRYLIKTRGQQVTLSCSPISGHRSVSWYQQTPGQGLQFLFEYFSETQRNKGNFPGRFSGRQFSNSRSEMNVSTLELGDSALYLCASSIQQGTYEQYFGPGTRLTVT.

This clone was counted between two and nine times. This chain connects TRBV2 to TRBJ1-1; D gene uncertain. V was clipped by 4 bases and J by 7 bases, with 16 bases between them. This CDR3 has 14 amino acids. Per the germline V gene, CDR1 is SNHLY and CDR2 is FYNNEI. The chain's CDR3 is CASSAPAQALEAFF. The CDR3 bases are TGTGCCAGCAGTGCTCCTGCACAAGCCCTTGAAGCTTTCTTT.

The V and J genes are TRBV29-1 and TRBJ1-1, with TRBD1 identical over 11 bases. The V gene's germline CDR1 is SQVTM and CDR2 ANQGSEA. Trimming cost V 7 bases and J 1 base; bases outside gene matches: 8. This CDR3 comprises 15 residues. For the CDR3, the DNA is TGCAGCGCTGGACAGGGGGCGGTTGGGAACACTGAAGCTTTCTTT. Translation gives CSAGQGAVGNTEAFF.

In this sample, this clone turned up once. Here the CDR3 DNA reads TGTGCCAGCAGTTTCAAGGGCCAATATTCACCCCTCCACTTT. This encodes CASSFKGQYSPLHF. The chain is built from TRBV27 and TRBJ1-6; D is unresolved. Germline values: CDR1 MNHEY, CDR2 SMNVEV (reference sequence). The CDR3 is 14 residues long. V lost 3 bases and J 8 bases, leaving 11 bases between the germline ends.

CDR3 coding DNA: TGCGCCAGCAGCTTGATGCGAGGGGACACTGAAGCTTTCTTT. Translation: CASSLMRGDTEAFF. V gene TRBV5-1 combines with J gene TRBJ1-1; D may be TRBD1 (5 bases). CDR3 length: 14 residues. Germline CDR1 is SGHRS and CDR2 is YFSETQ. V shed 1 base and J shed 3 bases, with 10 bases lying between them.

This chain links TRBV30 with TRBJ2-3; 7 nucleotides agree with TRBD2. Germline CDR1 reads GTSNPN; CDR2 reads SVGIG (reference sequence). V shed 4 bases, J shed 0 bases, and the junction held 4 bases outside the gene matches. The CDR3 covers 14 residues. The CDR3 region has the DNA TGTGCCTGGACAAGCGGGATAAGCACAGATACGCAGTATTTT. Protein sequence: CAWTSGISTDTQYF.

V usage is TRBV29-1 and J usage is TRBJ1-5; unclear D gene. The CDR3 contains 10 residues. Germline V lookup: CDR1 SQVTM, CDR2 ANQGSEA. In DNA form, the CDR3 reads TGCACCCACCCGGTCGGGCCCCAGCATTTT. It is translated as CTHPVGPQHF.

This clone has a single count. The chain recombines TRBV11-2 with TRBJ1-5; the D is unclear. Between the trimmed V and J ends, which lost 5 bases and 6 bases, there was a span of 20 bases. CDR3 length: 16 residues. Per germline, CDR1 SGHAT and CDR2 FQNNGV. The CDR3 sequence is CASSPGLAGRGQPQHF. The CDR3 region has the DNA TGTGCCAGCAGCCCCGGTTTGGCCGGGCGAGGTCAGCCCCAGCATTTT.